What follows are 18 T cell receptor beta chains derived from one specimen sequenced in a study of response to subunit inactivated influenza vaccine. Via MiXCR, TCRdb re-called the RT-PCR reads, giving one row per CDR3 protein. Here the sample spans 500,000 to 550,000 distinct CDR3 sequences, 20% to 25% being singletons. These same records also appear under a second study, on T cells expressing NK-cell markers. That paper notes: It was by 5'RACE template switching with UMIs that TCR beta cDNA was made.

The starting material was CD4+ T cells sorted from PBMCs, obtained 11 to 12 days after vaccination. The receptors were gathered from a man in his forties or fifties who received an inactivated influenza vaccine.

The chain is built from TRBV20-1 and TRBJ2-1, with 10 bases fitting TRBD2. Looked up from germline, CDR1 is DFQATT and CDR2 is SNEGSKA (reference sequence). V was pared by 5 bases and J by 0 bases, with 4 bases of the junction left unmatched. This CDR3 contains 15 residues. The chain's CDR3 is CSAYSGGISYNEQFF. DNA of the CDR3: TGCAGTGCTTATAGCGGGGGGATCTCCTACAATGAGCAGTTCTTC.

V gene TRBV20-1 combines with J gene TRBJ1-4, with a possible D match to TRBD1 (5 bases). Between the trimmed V and J ends, which lost 4 bases and 7 bases, there was a span of 16 bases. Looked up from germline, CDR1 is DFQATT and CDR2 is SNEGSKA (reference sequence). This CDR3 is 14 amino acids long. CDR3 nucleotide sequence: TGCAGTGCTACTACGGGAGGGGCGCTTGAAAAACTGTTTTTT. Its translation: CSATTGGALEKLFF.

The chain joins TRBV20-1 to TRBJ2-1; D not resolved. Germline loops: CDR1 DFQATT, CDR2 SNEGSKA (reference sequence). Trimming shortened V by 1 base and J by 2 bases, and 12 bases separated the two germline ends. CDR3 size: 15 residues. The CDR3 coding sequence is TGCAGTGCTAGAGTATTGCAGTCCCCCTACAATGAGCAGTTCTTC. Its translation: CSARVLQSPYNEQFF.

This clonotype was seen repeatedly, ten times or more. The rearrangement joins TRBV5-1 to TRBJ1-1; D call uncertain. The CDR3 covers 14 residues. Per germline, CDR1 SGHRS and CDR2 YFSETQ. Trimming stripped 2 bases from V and 0 bases from J, with 8 bases between. CDR3 coding DNA: TGCGCCAGCAGCTTCAAAACTATGAACACTGAAGCTTTCTTT. Protein product: CASSFKTMNTEAFF.

The gene calls are TRBV7-2 and TRBJ1-2, with TRBD1 matching 8 bases. The CDR3 is 16 residues long. Trimming at V came to 1 base and at J to 4 bases, leaving 8 bases not matched to a gene. Germline V gene lookup returns CDR1 SGHTA and CDR2 FQGNSA. CDR3 sequence (DNA): TGTGCCAGCAGCTTAGATCCAGGGGGCTTCTCCTATGGCTACACCTTC. Protein product: CASSLDPGGFSYGYTF.

The V call is TRBV18, the J call TRBJ2-1, with TRBD1 matching 11 bases. This CDR3 spans 17 amino acids. The trim removed 0 bases at V and 9 bases at J, leaving 10 bases unmatched. Per germline, CDR1 KGHSH and CDR2 LQKENI. This CDR3 reads CASSPPLGQGVRGEQFF. The CDR3 bases are TGTGCCAGCTCACCACCGCTGGGACAGGGGGTTCGCGGTGAGCAGTTCTTC.

V is TRBV20-1 and J is TRBJ2-5, with 9 bases identical to TRBD1. The length of the CDR3 is 13 residues. V gave up 6 bases and J gave up 6 bases; unmatched junction bases: 8. Looked up from germline, CDR1 is DFQATT and CDR2 is SNEGSKA (reference sequence). As DNA, the CDR3 is TGCAGTGCACTAGCAGGACAGGGGAAGACCCAGTACTTC. Amino acid sequence: CSALAGQGKTQYF.

This clonotype was seen more than once but under ten times. This chain links TRBV29-1 with TRBJ1-2; TRBD1 might be the D (5 bases). The CDR3 spans 16 residues. V lost 7 bases and J lost 6, with 27 bases in between. The germline V gene encodes CDR1 SQVTM and CDR2 ANQGSEA. CDR3 amino acids: CSEEVLGVSKVHGYTF. CDR3 in DNA: TGCAGCGAAGAAGTTCTGGGGGTATCCAAAGTCCATGGCTACACCTTC. Supplemented by reference TRBV29-1 and TRBJ1-2, the full variable domain reads SAVISQKPSRDICQRGTSLTIQCQVDSQVTMMFWYRQQPGQSLTLIATANQGSEATYESGFVIDKFPISRPNLTFSTLTVSNMSPEDSSIYLCSEEVLGVSKVHGYTFGSGTRLTVV.

This clonotype was seen more than once but under ten times. This chain connects TRBV28 to TRBJ2-2, with D possibly TRBD1 on 6 matching bases. The V and J ends lost 6 bases and 6 bases respectively, with 23 bases between them. The CDR3 has 17 residues. Per the germline V gene, CDR1 is MDHEN and CDR2 is SYDVKM. The CDR3 loop is CASSNPGWAGDAGELFF. DNA for the CDR3: TGTGCCAGCAGCAACCCGGGTTGGGCAGGGGATGCCGGGGAGCTGTTTTTT.

The table lists this clonotype with many counts. V and J are TRBV5-1 and TRBJ1-2, with D uncertain. Germline assignment: CDR1 SGHRS and CDR2 YFSETQ. Trimming removed 0 bases at V and 8 bases at J, with 14 bases between. CDR3 length equals 14 residues. The DNA for the CDR3 is TGCGCCAGCAGCTTGGATTTTGGCCTTGGAGGCTACACCTTC. It translates to CASSLDFGLGGYTF.

This clonotype was observed a few times. This chain links TRBV18 with TRBJ2-7, with TRBD2 as a possible D gene (6 bases). The V end was cut by 1 base, the J end by 1 base, with 11 bases between. The CDR3 is 15 amino acids. CDR1 is KGHSH, CDR2 LQKENI, per germline. The CDR3 loop reads CASSPRQGGSYEQYF. CDR3 nucleotides: TGTGCCAGCTCACCACGGCAGGGAGGATCCTACGAGCAGTACTTC.

The chain couples TRBV3-1 to TRBJ2-2, with D possibly TRBD2 on 5 matching bases. The CDR3 covers 11 residues. The V end lost 10 bases, the J end lost 3 bases, and 6 bases lay between the germline ends. Germline assignment: CDR1 LGHDT and CDR2 YNNKEL (reference sequence). The CDR3 loop reads CATRDTGELFF. In nucleotides, the CDR3 is TGTGCCACGAGGGACACCGGGGAGCTGTTTTTT.

There are a few counts of this clonotype. The rearrangement joins TRBV7-3 to TRBJ2-7, with TRBD2 matching 9 bases. With 1 base clipped from V and 1 base from J, the junction kept 14 bases outside the gene matches. In germline, CDR1 is SGHTA, CDR2 FQGTGA. The CDR3 is made up of 19 amino acids. For the CDR3, the DNA is TGTGCCAGCAGCTTAAGGCGGGGGATGAGCGGGAGGCCTTCCTACGAGCAGTACTTC. Protein product: CASSLRRGMSGRPSYEQYF.

This clonotype was seen more than once but under ten times. This chain links TRBV4-3 with TRBJ1-2; TRBD1 might be the D (6 bases). Germline assignment: CDR1 LGHNA and CDR2 YSLEER. V lost 2 bases and J 4 bases, leaving 11 bases between the germline ends. The CDR3 spans 14 residues. In nucleotides, the CDR3 is TGCGCCAGCAGCCAACTGACAGGAGTCTATGGCTACACCTTC. It codes for CASSQLTGVYGYTF.

This clonotype was seen only a few times. The V call is TRBV7-8, the J call TRBJ2-1, with a tentative D call TRBD2 (6 bases). The CDR3 is made up of 15 amino acids. In germline, CDR1 is SGHVS, CDR2 FQNEAQ. V dropped 0 bases and J dropped 7 bases, with 13 bases sitting between them. The CDR3 loop reads CASSLAGYGGNEQFF. The DNA of the CDR3 is TGTGCCAGCAGCTTAGCGGGCTATGGGGGGAATGAGCAGTTCTTC. Based on the CDR3 plus reference TRBV7-8 and TRBJ2-1, the full variable domain is GAGVSQSPRYKVAKRGQDVALRCDPISGHVSLFWYQQALGQGPEFLTYFQNEAQLDKSGLPSDRFFAERPEGSVSTLKIQRTQQEDSAVYLCASSLAGYGGNEQFFGPGTRLTVL.

The V and J genes are TRBV2 and TRBJ2-6, with D perhaps assigned TRBD1 or TRBD2 (5 bases each). The ends were cut back, 3 bases at V and 2 bases at J, with 14 bases in the middle. This CDR3 is 17 amino acids long. Germline V lookup: CDR1 SNHLY, CDR2 FYNNEI. DNA for the CDR3: TGTGCCAGCAGTGAGAAGGGGATGAGGGCTGGGGCCAACGTCCTGACTTTC. It encodes CASSEKGMRAGANVLTF.

CDR3 sequence: CSARELAGLDEQYF. The CDR3 nucleotides are TGCAGTGCTAGAGAGCTAGCGGGCCTGGACGAGCAGTACTTC. This chain joins TRBV20-1 and TRBJ2-7, with 8 positions matching TRBD2. In germline, CDR1 is DFQATT, CDR2 SNEGSKA (reference sequence). J was trimmed by 5 bases and V by 0 bases; bases with no gene match: 6. This CDR3 contains 14 residues.

This clonotype has more than one count but fewer than ten. The chain couples TRBV29-1 to TRBJ2-1; D not resolved. CDR1 is SQVTM, CDR2 ANQGSEA, per germline. This CDR3 spans 12 amino acids. V was trimmed by 1 base and J by 5 bases, leaving 6 bases between them. DNA of the CDR3: TGCAGCGTTGAAGGGCTTAACAATGAGCAGTTCTTC. This translates into CSVEGLNNEQFF.